The entry below gives a single TCR beta chain sequence along with its context. This specimen belongs to a study of Ad26.COV2.S vaccination and SARS-CoV-2 variants. The CDR3 spans 16 residues. The V gene's germline CDR1 is MGHDK and CDR2 SYGVNS. V lost 0 bases to trimming and J lost 5 bases; unmatched junction nucleotides: 4. The treatment was: around 19 received Ad26.COV2.S at low or high dose, single or two shots; roughly five received placebo; per-sample allocation not given. Sampling happened 63 days after the first vaccine or placebo injection. Assay used: immunoSEQ multiplex PCR; TCRdb lists only in-frame clones, some missing. The sample has about 480,000 clones; roughly 87% are singletons.

The input for sequencing was peripheral blood, taken in a trial of Ad26.COV2.S vaccine versus placebo. The chain carries TRBV25-1 and TRBJ2-2, with TRBD1 matching 9 bases. This receptor was obtained from a person aged 18 to 65 who received the Ad26.COV2.S COVID-19 vaccine or a placebo. As DNA, the CDR3 is TGTGCCAGCAGTGAATATAGAGACAGGGGGACCGGGGAGCTGTTTTTT. It is translated as CASSEYRDRGTGELFF.